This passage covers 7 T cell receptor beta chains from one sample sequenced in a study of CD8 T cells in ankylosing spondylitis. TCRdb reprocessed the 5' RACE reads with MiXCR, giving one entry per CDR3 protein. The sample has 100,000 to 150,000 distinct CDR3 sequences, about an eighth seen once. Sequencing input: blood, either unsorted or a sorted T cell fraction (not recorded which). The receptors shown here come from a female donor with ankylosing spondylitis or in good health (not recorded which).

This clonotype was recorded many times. The CDR3 region has the DNA TGCGCCAGCAGCTTGGACAGCGGGAGGACAGATACGCAGTATTTT. Amino acid sequence: CASSLDSGRTDTQYF. The chain uses TRBV5-1 and TRBJ2-3, with TRBD2 matching over 9 bases. Per the germline V gene, CDR1 is SGHRS and CDR2 is YFSETQ. V lost 0 bases to trimming and J lost 3 bases; unmatched junction nucleotides: 2. This CDR3 is 15 amino acids long.

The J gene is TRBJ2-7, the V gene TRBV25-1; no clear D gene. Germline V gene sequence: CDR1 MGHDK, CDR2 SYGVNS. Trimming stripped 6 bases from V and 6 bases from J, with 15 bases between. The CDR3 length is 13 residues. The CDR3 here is CASSPGSPCEQYF. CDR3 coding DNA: TGTGCCAGCAGCCCCGGGTCGCCCTGCGAGCAGTACTTC.

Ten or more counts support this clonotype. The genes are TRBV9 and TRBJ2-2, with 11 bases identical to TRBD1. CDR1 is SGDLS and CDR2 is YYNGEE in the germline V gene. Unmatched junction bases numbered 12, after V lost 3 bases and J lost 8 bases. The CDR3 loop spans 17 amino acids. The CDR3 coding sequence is TGTGCCAGCAGCGAGTCCGGGACAGGGGGTTTTATAGGGGAGCTGTTTTTT. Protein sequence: CASSESGTGGFIGELFF.

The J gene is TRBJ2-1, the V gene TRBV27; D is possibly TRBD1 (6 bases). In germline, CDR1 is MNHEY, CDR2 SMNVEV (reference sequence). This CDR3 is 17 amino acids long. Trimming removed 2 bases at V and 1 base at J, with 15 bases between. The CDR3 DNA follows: TGTGCCAGCAGTTTACAAAATCACAGGGAATCCTACAATGAGCAGTTCTTC. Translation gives CASSLQNHRESYNEQFF.

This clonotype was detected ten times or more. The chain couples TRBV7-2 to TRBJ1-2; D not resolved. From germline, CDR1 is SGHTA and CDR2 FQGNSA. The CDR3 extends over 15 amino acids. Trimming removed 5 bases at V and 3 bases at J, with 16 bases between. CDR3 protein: CASSPTVLGHYGYTF. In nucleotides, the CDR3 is TGTGCCAGCAGCCCTACCGTGTTAGGCCACTATGGCTACACCTTC. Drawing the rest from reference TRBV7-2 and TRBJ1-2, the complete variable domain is GAGVSQSPSNKVTEKGKDVELRCDPISGHTALYWYRQSLGQGLEFLIYFQGNSAPDKSGLPSDRFSAERTGGSVSTLTIQRTQQEDSAVYLCASSPTVLGHYGYTFGSGTRLTVV.

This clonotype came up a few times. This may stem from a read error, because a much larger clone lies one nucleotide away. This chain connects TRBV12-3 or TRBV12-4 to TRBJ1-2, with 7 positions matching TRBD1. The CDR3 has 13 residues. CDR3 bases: TGTGCCAGCAGTCCCGGGACAGTCTATGGCGACACCTTC. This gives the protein CASSPGTVYGDTF.

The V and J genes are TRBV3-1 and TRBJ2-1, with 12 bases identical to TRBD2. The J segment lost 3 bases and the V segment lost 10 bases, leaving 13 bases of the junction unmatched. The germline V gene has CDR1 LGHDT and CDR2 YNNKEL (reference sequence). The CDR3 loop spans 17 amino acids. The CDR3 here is CATSKVGLAGRYNEQFF. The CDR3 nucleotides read TGTGCCACCTCCAAGGTGGGACTAGCGGGCCGCTACAATGAGCAGTTCTTC.